This T cell receptor (beta chain) is drawn from a study of post-analysis software for immune sequencing data. This clonotype turned up a few times. The antigen is unknown. The study, taken as a whole, reports: Strong co-clustering by F measure was evident for samples that had been prepared in the same batch. Those with multiple sclerosis, the patient group, showed significantly lower normalized Chao1 diversity than controls. Elevated frequency relative to controls characterized roughly five TRBV segments in patients, TRBV5-6, TRBV5-1 and TRBV20-1 among them.

The CDR3 runs to 14 residues. The V end lost 3 bases, the J end lost 8 bases, and 17 bases lay between the germline ends. Germline CDR1 and CDR2: DFQATT and SNEGSKA (reference sequence). Unique molecular identifiers featured in each of the TCR beta cDNA libraries. It was from approximately 0.91 to 9.4 million T cells that some 500,000 cDNA molecules came. TCRdb ran MiXCR on the PCR reads and lists one entry per CDR3 protein. The profile covers 650,000 to 850,000 distinct CDR3 sequences, with about 50% appearing a single time and over 4% taken by the ten largest. The origin of this receptor is a girl aged 10-17 years with multiple sclerosis. V usage is TRBV20-1 and J usage is TRBJ2-1; the D is unclear. The sample consisted of blood. DNA for the CDR3: TGCAGTGCTAGGCCCCCAGGAAAGTTCGATGAGCAGTTCTTC. Encoded protein: CSARPPGKFDEQFF.